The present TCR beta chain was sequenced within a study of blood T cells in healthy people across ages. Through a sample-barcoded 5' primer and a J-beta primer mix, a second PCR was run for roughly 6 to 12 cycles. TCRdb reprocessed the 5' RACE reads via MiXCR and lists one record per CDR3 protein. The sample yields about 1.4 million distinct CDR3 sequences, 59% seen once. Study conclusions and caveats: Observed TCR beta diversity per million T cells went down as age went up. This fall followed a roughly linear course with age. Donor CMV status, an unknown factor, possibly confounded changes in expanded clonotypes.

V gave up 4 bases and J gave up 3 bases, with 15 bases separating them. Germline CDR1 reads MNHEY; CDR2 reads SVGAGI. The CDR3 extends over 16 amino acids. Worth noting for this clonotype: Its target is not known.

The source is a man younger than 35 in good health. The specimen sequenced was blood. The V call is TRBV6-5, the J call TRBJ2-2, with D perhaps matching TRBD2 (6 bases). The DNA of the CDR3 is TGTGCCAGCAGTTTAGGGAGGAGTCTATACACCGGGGAGCTGTTTTTT. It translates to CASSLGRSLYTGELFF.